A single T cell receptor (beta chain) is shown here with its context. This entry is derived from a study of CD8 T cells in Susac syndrome. Negative isolation yielded CD4+ and CD8+ T cells, and FACS enriched TEMRA cells. This CDR3 has 13 amino acids. Trimming left V 6 bases short and J 3 bases short, with 12 bases between. RNA in amounts of about 0.5 to 1 ug was reverse transcribed with random hexamers. Across 54 Vbeta and 13 Jbeta, immunoSEQ multiplex PCR amplified TCR beta CDR3. TCRdb used MiXCR to reprocess the immunoSEQ multiplex PCR reads, holding one entry per CDR3 protein. Of about 25,000 distinct CDR3 sequences in the sample, 94% are singletons; the top ten hold about 0.27%.

Sequences were obtained from CD8+ T cells from PBMCs. This sequence joins TRBV12-3 or TRBV12-4 and TRBJ2-7; D remains unclear. The origin of this receptor is a human donor in good health. CDR3 loop: CASRYDTLYEQYF. The CDR3 region has the DNA TGTGCCAGCAGATATGACACTCTCTACGAGCAGTACTTC.